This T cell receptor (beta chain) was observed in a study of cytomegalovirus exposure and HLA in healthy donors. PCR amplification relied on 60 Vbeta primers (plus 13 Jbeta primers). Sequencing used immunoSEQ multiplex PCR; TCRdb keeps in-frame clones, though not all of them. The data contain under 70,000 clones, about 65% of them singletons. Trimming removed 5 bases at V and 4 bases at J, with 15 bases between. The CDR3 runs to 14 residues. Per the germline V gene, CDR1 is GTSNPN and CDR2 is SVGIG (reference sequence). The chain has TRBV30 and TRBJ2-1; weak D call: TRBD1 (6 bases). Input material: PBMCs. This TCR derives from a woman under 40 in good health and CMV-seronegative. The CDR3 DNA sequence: TGTGCCTGGCAAATACAGGGTGTTTACAATGAGCAGTTCTTC. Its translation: CAWQIQGVYNEQFF.